These 7 T cell receptor beta chains originate from one sample sequenced in a study of graft-versus-host responses after intestinal transplantation. Method: immunoSEQ multiplex PCR; TCRdb's copy keeps in-frame clones and lacks some. The sample consists of 90,000 to 150,000 clones, approximately 95% of them appearing once. What these receptors recognize is not known. Sample: unstimulated CD8+ T cells sorted from spleen or lymph node cells, taken before intestinal transplant. These receptors came from a human donor who received an intestinal transplant.

In this sample, this clone turned up once. The chain links TRBV10-1 to TRBJ1-6, with D unresolved. Germline values: CDR1 WNHNN, CDR2 SYGVQD (reference sequence). CDR3 length: 14 amino acids. V lost 6 bases to trimming and J lost 8 bases, with 14 bases between them. This CDR3 is CASRRPVMHSPLHF. For the CDR3, the DNA is TGCGCCAGCAGAAGACCAGTAATGCATTCACCCCTCCACTTT.

The chain uses TRBV4-1 and TRBJ1-1; the D is unclear. The CDR3 runs to 16 residues. V lost 0 bases to trimming and J lost 0 bases, with 11 bases between them. Per germline, CDR1 MGHRA and CDR2 YSYEKL. The CDR3 DNA sequence: TGCGCCAGCAGCCAAGATCTTCGGTCTGTGAACACTGAAGCTTTCTTT. This codes for CASSQDLRSVNTEAFF.

J is TRBJ1-1 and V is TRBV7-9; D is unclear. CDR1 and CDR2 (germline): SEHNR, FQNEAQ (reference sequence). Deletions cut 5 bases from V and 10 bases from J, with 11 bases between. This CDR3 region has 11 residues. The CDR3, as DNA: TGTGCCAGCAGCGTAAACACGGGAGCTTTCTTT. It translates to CASSVNTGAFF.

This chain joins TRBV9 and TRBJ1-4, with a possible D match to TRBD1 (6 bases). Trimming pared 3 bases from V and 5 bases from J, leaving 14 bases between. Germline lookup yields CDR1 SGDLS and CDR2 YYNGEE. The CDR3 consists of 15 residues. This CDR3 reads CASSGSGVLNEKLFF. The CDR3 DNA reads TGTGCCAGCAGCGGTTCAGGGGTCCTCAATGAAAAACTGTTTTTT.

J is TRBJ1-1 and V is TRBV13; D unresolved. Per germline, CDR1 PRHDT and CDR2 FYEKMQ (reference sequence). Trimming removed 4 bases from V and 5 bases from J, with 11 bases in between. The CDR3 spans 13 residues. This chain's CDR3 is CASSSRRATEAFF. CDR3 DNA: TGTGCCAGCAGCTCGAGACGAGCGACTGAAGCTTTCTTT.

The chain links TRBV5-1 to TRBJ2-3; D possibly corresponds to TRBD1 (7 bases). Germline V CDR1 and CDR2: SGHRS, YFSETQ. There are 19 residues in the CDR3. V shed 2 bases and J shed 2 bases, with 24 bases lying between them. CDR3 amino acids: CASSFRGTDDESFTDTQYF. CDR3 DNA: TGCGCCAGCAGCTTTCGGGGGACAGACGATGAAAGCTTCACAGATACGCAGTATTTT. Together with reference TRBV5-1 and TRBJ2-3, the CDR3 gives the full variable domain: KAGVTQTPRYLIKTRGQQVTLSCSPISGHRSVSWYQQTPGQGLQFLFEYFSETQRNKGNFPGRFSGRQFSNSRSEMNVSTLELGDSALYLCASSFRGTDDESFTDTQYFGPGTRLTVL.

Note on this clone: One end of the junction is discordant with germline, which a read error may explain. This sequence joins TRBV27 and TRBJ2-7; TRBD1 matches 7 bases. Germline assignment: CDR1 MNHEY and CDR2 SMNVEV (reference sequence). This CDR3 has 16 amino acids. DNA for the CDR3: TGTGCCAGCAGCCCGACAGGGTGGGAAGGGAACTACGAGCAGCACTTC. It is translated as CASSPTGWEGNYEQHF.